A single sample is the source of the 24 T cell receptor beta chains below, sequenced in a study of blood T cell repertoires in COVID-19. TCRdb keeps only in-frame clones here, not all; method: immunoSEQ multiplex PCR. The sample contains 140,000 to 150,000 clones, around 81% of which appear only once. Sequencing was performed on peripheral blood. These receptors all stem from a human donor in a cohort sampled during active COVID-19.

The chain couples TRBV5-1 to TRBJ2-3; 7 nucleotides align to TRBD1. CDR1 and CDR2 from the germline V gene are SGHRS and YFSETQ. This CDR3 is 17 amino acids long. The V segment lost 0 bases and the J segment 2 bases; nucleotides outside the gene matches: 9. The CDR3 loop is CASSLEGGRGYTDTQYF. In DNA, the CDR3 is TGCGCCAGCAGCTTGGAAGGAGGCAGGGGGTACACAGATACGCAGTATTTT.

V usage is TRBV6-5 and J usage is TRBJ1-2, with D maybe TRBD1 (6 bases). CDR1 is MNHEY, CDR2 SVGAGI, per germline. The germline V and J ends were trimmed by 0 bases and 9 bases, with 17 bases remaining between them. The CDR3 has 15 residues. In DNA form, the CDR3 reads TGTGCCAGCAGTTACTCGCTGACAGGCCCTCTTCGCTACACCTTC. It encodes CASSYSLTGPLRYTF.

The V gene is TRBV5-5, the J gene TRBJ1-6; D is undetermined. The germline V and J ends were trimmed by 4 bases and 1 base, with 15 bases remaining between them. The germline V gene has CDR1 SGHKS and CDR2 YYEKEE (reference sequence). The CDR3 loop spans 17 amino acids. The CDR3 protein is CASSAGVSGSYNSPLHF. As DNA, the CDR3 is TGTGCCAGCAGCGCCGGGGTTAGCGGGTCCTATAATTCACCCCTCCACTTT.

The chain is built from TRBV5-1 and TRBJ2-2; D unclear. The CDR3 is 15 residues long. Germline CDR1 SGHRS, CDR2 YFSETQ. V lost 0 bases and J 5 bases, leaving 11 bases between the germline ends. The CDR3 protein is CASSLDRRKTGELFF. The CDR3 nucleotides read TGCGCCAGCAGCTTGGACCGTAGAAAAACCGGGGAGCTGTTTTTT.

The V gene is TRBV7-8, the J gene TRBJ2-3; the D gene is possibly TRBD1 (5 bases). Germline-derived CDR1 and CDR2 are SGHVS and FQNEAQ. V lost 5 bases to trimming and J lost 0 bases, with 18 bases between them. CDR3 length: 17 amino acids. The CDR3 bases are TGTGCCAGCAGCCGAAGACGACAGAAATTCAGCACAGATACGCAGTATTTT. This gives the protein CASSRRRQKFSTDTQYF.

This clone was seen just once. V gene TRBV3-1 (or the pseudogene TRBV3-2) combines with J gene TRBJ2-7, with D possibly matching TRBD1 (6 bases). Germline lookup yields CDR1 LGHDT and CDR2 YNNKEL (reference sequence). CDR3 length equals 17 residues. V was clipped by 0 bases and J by 2 bases, with 17 bases between them. In DNA, the CDR3 is TGTGCCAGCAGCCAAGAATTTTTAGCAGGACAGACCTACGAGCAGTACTTC. Translating gives CASSQEFLAGQTYEQYF.

CDR3 sequence (DNA): TGTGCCAGTATTGACAGGGGTGGTGAAAACATTCAGTACTTC. Translation: CASIDRGGENIQYF. V usage is TRBV5-6 and J usage is TRBJ2-4; TRBD1 matches at 8 bases. The CDR3 consists of 14 residues. Losses at the gene ends were 8 bases for V and 5 bases for J; bases not matched to a gene: 9. Germline CDR1 SGHDT, CDR2 YYEEEE.

A single count supports this clone. The genes are TRBV10-3 and TRBJ2-2, with unresolved D. Trimming pared 0 bases from V and 3 bases from J, leaving 11 bases between. Germline CDR1 reads ENHRY; CDR2 reads SYGVKD. The length of the CDR3 is 16 residues. The CDR3 sequence: CAISESIGRYTGELFF. DNA of the CDR3: TGTGCCATCAGTGAGTCGATTGGGCGATACACCGGGGAGCTGTTTTTT.

The CDR3, as DNA: TGTGCCAGCATGTGGACTAGCGGGAGGCACGAGCAGTTCTTC. It yields the protein CASMWTSGRHEQFF. The chain is built from TRBV2 and TRBJ2-1; 14 bases fit TRBD2. This CDR3 has 14 amino acids. Germline V gene sequence: CDR1 SNHLY, CDR2 FYNNEI. The V and J ends lost 7 bases and 10 bases, in that order; junction bases with no gene match: 6.

The CDR3 spells CASSPDTDTQYF. The CDR3 DNA reads TGTGCCAGCAGCCCAGACACAGATACGCAGTATTTT. The V gene is TRBV5-6, the J gene TRBJ2-3; D gene unclear. Germline assignment: CDR1 SGHDT and CDR2 YYEEEE. The germline V and J ends were trimmed by 4 bases and 2 bases, with 5 bases remaining between them. The CDR3 covers 12 residues.

The chain employs TRBV5-6 and TRBJ2-1; 10 nucleotides line up with TRBD2. This CDR3 is built from 16 residues. CDR1 is SGHDT and CDR2 is YYEEEE in the germline V gene. J was trimmed by 4 bases and V by 4 bases; bases with no gene match: 8. The CDR3 nucleotides read TGTGCCAGCAGCCAAAAGACTAGCGGGCTTTACAATGAGCAGTTCTTC. Encoded protein: CASSQKTSGLYNEQFF.

The chain is built from TRBV5-1 and TRBJ1-4; D is possibly TRBD1 (5 bases). Trimming removed 5 bases from V and 8 bases from J, with 19 bases in between. Per the germline V gene, CDR1 is SGHRS and CDR2 is YFSETQ. This CDR3 region has 15 residues. This CDR3 reads CASRPSGLGGEKLFF. The DNA for the CDR3 is TGCGCCAGCAGGCCCTCAGGGCTGGGTGGCGAAAAACTGTTTTTT.

V gene TRBV6-5 combines with J gene TRBJ2-5; TRBD2 is a possible D gene (7 bases). This CDR3 has 15 residues. Germline CDR1 MNHEY, CDR2 SVGAGI. V was trimmed by 0 bases and J by 5 bases, leaving 13 bases between them. The CDR3 coding sequence is TGTGCCAGCAGTTACTCGAGGGAGGGGGAGGAGACCCAGTACTTC. Translated: CASSYSREGEETQYF.

The CDR3 spells CASSLGDRGGYEQYF. The CDR3 coding sequence is TGCGCCAGCAGCTTAGGGGACAGGGGAGGTTACGAGCAGTACTTC. V and J are TRBV5-1 and TRBJ2-7; 10 bases align to TRBD1. CDR1 is SGHRS and CDR2 is YFSETQ in the germline V gene. The CDR3 is made up of 15 amino acids. V gave up 2 bases and J gave up 4 bases; unmatched junction bases: 6.

The chain joins TRBV6-5 to TRBJ2-7, with 9 bases matching TRBD1. The CDR3 loop spans 14 amino acids. Trimming took 8 bases from V and 4 from J; bases not matched to a gene: 9. CDR1 and CDR2 (germline): MNHEY, SVGAGI. The CDR3 is CASEGTGRFYEQYF. The CDR3 nucleotides read TGTGCCAGCGAGGGGACAGGGCGTTTTTACGAGCAGTACTTC.

V and J are TRBV25-1 and TRBJ2-7; 9 bases map to TRBD2. J lost 2 bases, V lost 3 bases, and 11 bases had no gene match. Per the germline V gene, CDR1 is MGHDK and CDR2 is SYGVNS. This CDR3 is built from 17 residues. The CDR3 DNA follows: TGTGCCAGCAGTGACGTTACTGCTAGCGGGACTCCCTACGAGCAGTACTTC. Amino acid sequence: CASSDVTASGTPYEQYF.

This sequence joins TRBV14 and TRBJ2-7; a weak D match, TRBD1 (6 bases). The ends were cut back, 4 bases at V and 5 bases at J, with 12 bases in the middle. CDR3 size: 13 residues. Germline V lookup: CDR1 SGHDN, CDR2 FVKESK. The CDR3 nucleotides read TGTGCCAGCAGCCGCAGGGGACGGGACGAGCAGTACTTC. Residues: CASSRRGRDEQYF.

The chain employs TRBV5-1 and TRBJ2-7, with TRBD1 identical over 7 bases. Germline V gives CDR1 SGHRS, CDR2 YFSETQ. The CDR3 length is 15 residues. V was clipped by 0 bases and J by 4 bases; unmatched bases: 7. CDR3: CASSLVGTDLYEQYF. The CDR3 region has the DNA TGCGCCAGCAGCTTGGTTGGGACAGATCTTTACGAGCAGTACTTC.

This rearrangement joins TRBV5-6 to TRBJ1-3; weak D call: TRBD1 (6 bases). CDR3 length: 16 amino acids. V was cut by 2 bases and J by 0 bases, with 12 bases left in between. In germline, CDR1 is SGHDT, CDR2 YYEEEE. CDR3 residues: CASSFPGANSGNTIYF. In nucleotides, the CDR3 is TGTGCCAGCAGCTTCCCAGGGGCCAACTCTGGAAACACCATATATTTT.

The chain employs TRBV28 and TRBJ1-2, with 7 positions matching TRBD1. In germline, CDR1 is MDHEN, CDR2 SYDVKM. The CDR3 totals 13 residues. V trimming: 4 bases; J trimming: 9 bases; junction bases outside the gene matches: 8. As DNA, the CDR3 is TGTGCCAGCAGTTCGCAGGGGGGTGAGCGCTACACCTTC. Protein: CASSSQGGERYTF.

On this clone: At one end the junction does not follow the germline gene, possibly because of a read error. The gene calls are TRBV6-2 or TRBV6-3 and TRBJ2-3; tentative D call: TRBD2 (6 bases). CDR3 length: 18 amino acids. Germline CDR1 reads MNHEY; CDR2 reads SVGEGT. The CDR3, as DNA: TGTGCTAGCAGTGGGTTGGCGGGAATTGGTGCCTGGACAGATACGCAGTATTTT. This translates into CASSGLAGIGAWTDTQYF.

This clone was observed once. The chain has TRBV6-2 or TRBV6-3 and TRBJ1-2, with D possibly being TRBD1 (5 bases). Trimming left V 0 bases short and J 7 bases short, with 15 bases between. Germline V gene sequence: CDR1 MNHEY, CDR2 SVGEGT. The CDR3 extends over 15 amino acids. The CDR3 spells CASSYSAGPFSGYTF. CDR3 bases: TGTGCCAGCAGTTACTCGGCAGGGCCATTCAGTGGCTACACCTTC.

In this sample, this clone turned up once. The rearrangement links TRBV7-2 to TRBJ2-4; 10 positions agree with TRBD1. This CDR3 comprises 17 residues. After removal of 1 base from V and 3 bases from J, the junction contained 6 bases not matched to a gene. Germline V gene lookup returns CDR1 SGHTA and CDR2 FQGNSA. The CDR3 coding sequence is TGTGCCAGCAGCTTAGGTTGGACAGGGGGTATCAAAAACATTCAGTACTTC. It codes for CASSLGWTGGIKNIQYF.

In this sample, this clone turned up once. DNA of the CDR3: TGTGCCAGCAGTTTAGGACTAGCGGGAGGGGAGACCCAGTACTTC. Translated, it gives CASSLGLAGGETQYF. The V and J genes are TRBV28 and TRBJ2-5; 15 bases align to TRBD2. Trimming cost V 2 bases and J 5 bases; bases outside gene matches: 0. Germline V CDR1 and CDR2: MDHEN, SYDVKM. This CDR3 region has 15 residues.